These 5 T cell receptor beta chains originate from one sample sequenced in a study of CD8+ T cells in alopecia areata. Described treatment: oral pan-JAK inhibitor, 5-10 mg twice daily. Reverse transcription of extracted RNA yielded cDNA, which provided the sequencing template. Sequencing was performed with immunoSEQ multiplex PCR; in TCRdb, only in-frame clones are kept and a portion is missing. The sample lists about 140,000 clones; more than 85% were seen once. This material consisted of CD8+ T cells sorted from blood, taken at week 4, from a patient treated with tofacitinib. The receptors were sampled from a human donor with alopecia areata.

The chain recombines TRBV4-1 with TRBJ1-5; D remains ambiguous. Germline CDR1 is MGHRA and CDR2 is YSYEKL. This CDR3 is built from 16 residues. V was trimmed by 1 base and J by 1 base, leaving 11 bases between them. In DNA form, the CDR3 reads TGCGCCAGCAGCCAAGCATCATCGGACAGCAATCAGCCCCAGCATTTT. Its protein is CASSQASSDSNQPQHF.

The chain has TRBV27 and TRBJ1-2; 8 bases agree with TRBD1. J gave up 8 bases and V 4 bases, and 3 bases lay outside the gene matches. CDR3 length equals 12 residues. Germline CDR1 is MNHEY and CDR2 is SMNVEV (reference sequence). In DNA, the CDR3 is TGTGCCAGCAGTTCAGGGGGCCGCGGCTACACCTTC. It is translated as CASSSGGRGYTF.

The chain has TRBV10-3 and TRBJ2-3, with D perhaps TRBD1 (5 bases). This CDR3 contains 13 residues. The V and J ends lost 0 bases and 6 bases respectively, with 7 bases between them. Per the germline V gene, CDR1 is ENHRY and CDR2 is SYGVKD. CDR3: CAISESGADTQYF. DNA of the CDR3: TGTGCCATCAGTGAGTCAGGGGCGGATACGCAGTATTTT.

This CDR3 reads CASSGGGATDTQYF. The CDR3 coding sequence is TGTGCCAGCAGTGGCGGGGGGGCCACAGATACGCAGTATTTT. The chain links TRBV6-4 to TRBJ2-3, with TRBD2 matching over 9 bases. With V trimmed by 4 bases and J by 2 bases, 1 base remained unmatched. The germline CDR1 and CDR2 sequences are MRHNA and SNTAGT. CDR3 size: 14 residues.

The rearrangement links TRBV14 to TRBJ1-2, with D maybe TRBD1 (5 bases). Deletions cut 0 bases from V and 4 bases from J, with 12 bases between. In germline, CDR1 is SGHDN, CDR2 FVKESK. CDR3 length equals 15 residues. DNA for the CDR3: TGTGCCAGCAGCCAAGATGATTGGGGACTCTATGGCTACACCTTC. It specifies CASSQDDWGLYGYTF.